Shown below are 4 T cell receptor beta chains from a single sample sequenced in a study of T cell responses to AZD1222 COVID-19 vaccine. Using immunoSEQ multiplex PCR, the repertoire was profiled, and TCRdb retains in-frame clones only, with some absent. The sample shows some 150,000 clones, approximately 91% of them seen only once. Source: peripheral blood, taken 28 days after the second AZD1222 dose. Receptors were obtained from an adult who received the AZD1222 COVID-19 vaccine.

The DNA of the CDR3 is TGTGCCAGCAGCCACCTACGCGCGGGGGGGGAGACCCAGTACTTC. This encodes CASSHLRAGGETQYF. The chain combines TRBV7-8 with TRBJ2-5; 9 bases are a match to TRBD2. This CDR3 comprises 15 residues. V shed 5 bases and J 5 bases; nucleotides not matched to a gene: 9. Germline CDR1 reads SGHVS; CDR2 reads FQNEAQ.

The V and J genes are TRBV5-1 and TRBJ2-2; D remains ambiguous. The germline V gene encodes CDR1 SGHRS and CDR2 YFSETQ. This CDR3 spans 13 amino acids. Trimming took off 0 bases at V and 4 bases at J, with 4 bases between the two ends. The CDR3 coding sequence is TGCGCCAGCAGCTTGGCCGGCACCGGGGAGCTGTTTTTT. The encoded protein is CASSLAGTGELFF. Supplemented by reference TRBV5-1 and TRBJ2-2, the full variable domain reads KAGVTQTPRYLIKTRGQQVTLSCSPISGHRSVSWYQQTPGQGLQFLFEYFSETQRNKGNFPGRFSGRQFSNSRSEMNVSTLELGDSALYLCASSLAGTGELFFGEGSRLTVL.

The J gene is TRBJ1-2, the V gene TRBV7-9; unclear D gene. The CDR3 length is 13 residues. V was trimmed by 6 bases and J by 0 bases, leaving 8 bases between them. Germline CDR1 is SEHNR and CDR2 is FQNEAQ (reference sequence). CDR3 coding DNA: TGTGCCAGCAGGGAGGGTTCTAACTATGGCTACACCTTC. Its protein is CASREGSNYGYTF.

V usage is TRBV5-1 and J usage is TRBJ1-2, with D possibly being TRBD1 (5 bases). The length of the CDR3 is 14 residues. The V end lost 2 bases, the J end lost 3 bases, and 11 bases lay between the germline ends. The germline V gene has CDR1 SGHRS and CDR2 YFSETQ. The CDR3 nucleotides are TGCGCCAGCAGCTTCTTTGCGGGGGACTATGGCTACACCTTC. Encoded protein: CASSFFAGDYGYTF.